The next 5 T cell receptor beta chains were all read from a single sample in a study of response to subunit inactivated influenza vaccine. In TCRdb, the RT-PCR reads were re-called with MiXCR into one record per CDR3 protein. Of 150,000 to 200,000 distinct CDR3 sequences in the sample, roughly a tenth were seen once. The starting material was non-naive T cells sorted from PBMCs, obtained about 40 days after vaccination. Receptor source: a man aged 50 to 60 who received an inactivated influenza vaccine.

Many counts were recorded for this clonotype. This chain joins TRBV4-2 and TRBJ2-2; tentatively, D is TRBD2 (5 bases). The V end was cut by 0 bases, the J end by 6 bases, with 14 bases between. This CDR3 spans 16 amino acids. Germline CDR1 and CDR2: LGHNA and YNFKEQ. CDR3 residues: CASSQDLGRRSGELFF. As DNA, the CDR3 is TGTGCCAGCAGCCAAGATCTTGGGCGGAGGTCCGGGGAGCTGTTTTTT.

This clonotype was picked up many times. The genes are TRBV7-9 and TRBJ1-2, with unresolved D. Germline assignment: CDR1 SEHNR and CDR2 FQNEAQ (reference sequence). The CDR3 covers 14 residues. V was shortened by 1 base and J by 4 bases, with 10 bases between the two germline ends. Here the CDR3 reads CASSLGAAAYGYTF. CDR3 DNA: TGTGCCAGCAGCTTAGGCGCCGCGGCCTATGGCTACACCTTC. Full variable domain (missing parts from reference TRBV7-9 and TRBJ1-2): DTGVSQNPRHKITKRGQNVTFRCDPISEHNRLYWYRQTLGQGPEFLTYFQNEAQLEKSRLLSDRFSAERPKGSFSTLEIQRTEQGDSAMYLCASSLGAAAYGYTFGSGTRLTVV.

V is TRBV5-1 and J is TRBJ2-3; weak D call: TRBD1 (7 bases). The germline gives CDR1 SGHRS, CDR2 YFSETQ. V lost 4 bases and J lost 6, with 21 bases in between. The CDR3 is made up of 16 amino acids. The CDR3 here is CASSLRAEGAPDTQYF. The CDR3 bases are TGCGCCAGCAGCCTTAGAGCGGAGGGGGCCCCGGATACGCAGTATTTT.

CDR3: CASSFLRGGHSYEQYF. CDR3 coding DNA: TGCGCCAGCAGTTTTCTCCGCGGGGGACACTCCTACGAGCAGTACTTC. The chain uses TRBV4-1 and TRBJ2-7; a possible D gene is TRBD2 (7 bases). CDR1 MGHRA and CDR2 YSYEKL come from the germline V gene. Trimming cost V 6 bases and J 0 bases, with 18 bases left between them. The CDR3 runs to 16 residues.

The chain couples TRBV4-1 to TRBJ2-4; D unresolved. Trimming took 1 base from V and 10 from J, leaving 11 bases between them. This CDR3 comprises 13 residues. The V gene's germline CDR1 is MGHRA and CDR2 YSYEKL. The chain's CDR3 is CASSQVIQGIQYF. The CDR3 coding sequence is TGCGCCAGCAGCCAAGTCATTCAAGGGATTCAGTACTTC.